These 20 T cell receptor beta chains came from one sample sequenced in a study of shared clonotypes between healthy human individuals. Measured with immunoSEQ multiplex PCR; TCRdb has only the in-frame clones, and not every one. The sample lists over 1.5 million clones; 98% were seen once. The sample consisted of naive CD4+ T cells sorted from blood. Subset meaning: CD45RA+ positively selected. The receptor source for this set is a man aged 25 to 40 in good health.

The CDR3 loop is CASRTSGSVEQFF. The CDR3 DNA is TGTGCCAGTAGGACTAGCGGGAGTGTGGAGCAGTTCTTC. The J gene is TRBJ2-1, the V gene TRBV19, with 12 bases identical to TRBD2. The germline V gene has CDR1 LNHDA and CDR2 SQIVND (reference sequence). This CDR3 comprises 13 residues. V shed 6 bases, J shed 10 bases, and the junction held 4 bases outside the gene matches.

The chain links TRBV5-4 to TRBJ2-1; 10 nucleotides line up with TRBD2. V lost 0 bases, J lost 9 bases, and 6 bases stayed unmatched. This CDR3 has 15 residues. Germline V gene lookup returns CDR1 SGHNT and CDR2 YYREEE (reference sequence). The CDR3 DNA follows: TGTGCCAGCAGCTTGGCTAGCGGGAGCTTGAGTGAGCAGTTCTTC. Protein: CASSLASGSLSEQFF.

Comments on this clone: The same CDR3 can be traced to other DNA sequences in this sample. The V call is TRBV5-1, the J call TRBJ2-1; 11 nucleotides agree with TRBD2. The V and J ends lost 0 bases and 4 bases, in that order; junction bases with no gene match: 3. The CDR3 totals 16 residues. Germline CDR1 reads SGHRS; CDR2 reads YFSETQ. The CDR3 here is CASSLVGLAGYNEQFF. The CDR3 DNA is TGCGCCAGCAGCTTGGTAGGACTAGCGGGTTACAATGAGCAGTTCTTC. The entire variable domain, with the rest obtained from reference TRBV5-1 and TRBJ2-1, is as follows: KAGVTQTPRYLIKTRGQQVTLSCSPISGHRSVSWYQQTPGQGLQFLFEYFSETQRNKGNFPGRFSGRQFSNSRSEMNVSTLELGDSALYLCASSLVGLAGYNEQFFGPGTRLTVL.

This chain connects TRBV6-1 to TRBJ1-4; TRBD1 aligns across 10 bases. V was clipped by 6 bases and J by 7 bases; unmatched bases: 8. The germline CDR1 and CDR2 sequences are MNHNS and SASEGT. The CDR3 extends over 15 amino acids. CDR3 coding DNA: TGTGCCAGCAGCCCCGGGACAGGGGTACGTGAAAAACTGTTTTTT. Amino acids: CASSPGTGVREKLFF.

The rearrangement links TRBV29-1 to TRBJ2-1, with TRBD1 matching over 8 bases. Trimming cost V 7 bases and J 6 bases; bases outside gene matches: 5. CDR3 length equals 12 residues. Germline V CDR1 and CDR2: SQVTM, ANQGSEA. CDR3 residues: CSGQGWANEQFF. CDR3 DNA: TGCAGCGGACAGGGGTGGGCCAATGAGCAGTTCTTC.

The J gene is TRBJ2-5, the V gene TRBV7-9; D unresolved. The germline V gene has CDR1 SEHNR and CDR2 FQNEAQ (reference sequence). The CDR3 is made up of 13 amino acids. V dropped 1 base and J dropped 4 bases, with 7 bases sitting between them. CDR3 bases: TGTGCCAGCAGCTTAGTTCCGGGAGAGACCCAGTACTTC. It translates to CASSLVPGETQYF.

The gene calls are TRBV9 and TRBJ2-3; unclear D gene. In germline, CDR1 is SGDLS, CDR2 YYNGEE. The CDR3 runs 14 residues. The V end lost 3 bases, the J end lost 0 bases, and 8 bases lay between the germline ends. The CDR3 loop reads CASSARPSTDTQYF. CDR3 DNA sequence: TGTGCCAGCAGCGCCAGACCTAGCACAGATACGCAGTATTTT.

The chain recombines TRBV5-4 with TRBJ2-2; D perhaps matches TRBD1 (6 bases). Germline V gene lookup returns CDR1 SGHNT and CDR2 YYREEE (reference sequence). V was pared by 4 bases and J by 1 base, with 11 bases between. The CDR3 loop spans 15 amino acids. This CDR3 reads CASSLTGWNTGELFF. In DNA, the CDR3 is TGTGCCAGCAGCCTAACAGGGTGGAACACCGGGGAGCTGTTTTTT.

With respect to this clone: The junction does not match germline at one end; this may be a read error. The chain joins TRBV7-7 to TRBJ2-1; D possibly corresponds to TRBD1 (6 bases). Germline V gene lookup returns CDR1 SSHAT and CDR2 FNYEAQ (reference sequence). This CDR3 is 16 amino acids long. CDR3 DNA: TGTGCTAGCAGCTTAGGGTGGGACAACTCCTACAATGAGCAGTTCTTC. Encoded protein: CASSLGWDNSYNEQFF.

The genes are TRBV6-1 and TRBJ2-7; perhaps TRBD1 as D (6 bases). Germline-derived CDR1 and CDR2 are MNHNS and SASEGT. The CDR3 is 11 amino acids. The ends were cut back, 5 bases at V and 7 bases at J, with 9 bases in the middle. CDR3 nucleotides: TGTGCCAGCAGTACAGGGTGGGAGCAGTACTTC. Its protein is CASSTGWEQYF.

The rearrangement links TRBV15 to TRBJ2-5; 11 bases agree with TRBD2. This CDR3 is 19 amino acids long. The trim removed 0 bases at V and 5 bases at J, leaving 14 bases unmatched. The germline CDR1 and CDR2 sequences are LNHNV and YYDKDF (reference sequence). Written as DNA, the CDR3 is TGTGCCACCAGCAGAGATGGTTCGCCTAGCGGGAGGCGGCGGGAGACCCAGTACTTC. This encodes CATSRDGSPSGRRRETQYF. Variable domain in full (rest from reference TRBV15 and TRBJ2-5): DAMVIQNPRYQVTQFGKPVTLSCSQTLNHNVMYWYQQKSSQAPKLLFHYYDKDFNNEADTPDNFQSRRPNTSFCFLDIRSPGLGDTAMYLCATSRDGSPSGRRRETQYFGPGTRLLVL.

The chain uses TRBV18 and TRBJ1-1; weak D call: TRBD1 (5 bases). V was pared by 2 bases and J by 2 bases, with 9 bases between. Germline V gene lookup returns CDR1 KGHSH and CDR2 LQKENI. CDR3 length: 14 amino acids. CDR3: CASSPTGRNTEAFF. The CDR3 DNA reads as TGTGCCAGCTCACCAACAGGACGAAACACTGAAGCTTTCTTT.

The rearrangement joins TRBV27 to TRBJ2-7, with 11 nucleotides matching TRBD2. The CDR3 length is 16 residues. The J segment lost 6 bases and the V segment lost 6 bases, leaving 13 bases of the junction unmatched. Germline CDR1 and CDR2: MNHEY and SMNVEV (reference sequence). CDR3 coding DNA: TGTGCCAGCAGGAGAACCTTACTAGCGGGAGTAACCGAGCAGTACTTC. It specifies CASRRTLLAGVTEQYF.

With regard to this clone: Relative to the germline gene, one junction end is altered; a read error may explain this. The chain links TRBV5-4 to TRBJ2-7; D is possibly TRBD1 (6 bases). The CDR3 has 14 amino acids. Germline V CDR1 and CDR2: SGHNT, YYREEE (reference sequence). In DNA, the CDR3 is TGCGCCAGCAGCCAAGTACAGGGAACCTACGAGCAGTACTTC. It yields the protein CASSQVQGTYEQYF. Looking up the rest from reference TRBV5-4 and TRBJ2-7 gives the full variable domain: ETGVTQSPTHLIKTRGQQVTLRCSSQSGHNTVSWYQQALGQGPQFIFQYYREEENGRGNFPPRFSGLQFPNYSSELNVNALELDDSALYLCASSQVQGTYEQYFGPGTRLTVT.

Of note for this clone: One junction end disagrees with the germline gene, perhaps due to a read error. CDR3 sequence reads: CAISSATVFGANVLTF. The DNA of the CDR3 is TGTGCCATCAGCTCCGCGACAGTTTTCGGGGCCAACGTCCTGACTTTC. The V gene is TRBV7-8, the J gene TRBJ2-6, with a tentative D call TRBD1 (5 bases). The CDR3 loop spans 16 amino acids. Per germline, CDR1 SGHVS and CDR2 FQNEAQ.

The chain has TRBV11-3 and TRBJ2-3; TRBD2 agrees at 8 bases. Trimming removed 1 base from V and 4 bases from J; junction bases left unmatched: 13. CDR1 is SGHNT, CDR2 YENEEA, per germline. The CDR3 runs 18 residues. CDR3 in DNA: TGTGCCAGCAGCTTAGGAAAAGTGACGGGAGGGCCATCAGATACGCAGTATTTT. Translating it yields CASSLGKVTGGPSDTQYF.

This clone was recorded only once. The gene calls are TRBV29-1 and TRBJ2-7; D possibly corresponds to TRBD1 (6 bases). Germline CDR1 is SQVTM and CDR2 is ANQGSEA. Trimming took off 1 base at V and 2 bases at J, with 12 bases between the two ends. CDR3 length equals 14 residues. CDR3 DNA sequence: TGCAGCGTTGAAGGCGCAGGGGAAACCTACGAGCAGTACTTC. It yields the protein CSVEGAGETYEQYF.

This chain connects TRBV18 to TRBJ1-4, with D perhaps matching TRBD1 (6 bases). CDR3 length: 15 residues. Germline V gene sequence: CDR1 KGHSH, CDR2 LQKENI. Trimming cost V 5 bases and J 7 bases, with 17 bases left between them. The DNA for the CDR3 is TGTGCCAGCTCAGCCTCAGGGGAAGGAATTGAAAAACTGTTTTTT. This encodes CASSASGEGIEKLFF.

The chain combines TRBV2 with TRBJ1-3; 11 bases map to TRBD1. The CDR3 covers 14 residues. Germline V lookup: CDR1 SNHLY, CDR2 FYNNEI. V trimming: 6 bases; J trimming: 8 bases; junction bases outside the gene matches: 6. Here the CDR3 reads CASSADRGQDTIYF. The DNA for the CDR3 is TGTGCCAGCAGCGCGGACAGGGGGCAAGACACCATATATTTT.

The chain joins TRBV30 to TRBJ1-4; the match to TRBD1 covers 10 bases. Unmatched junction bases numbered 5, after V lost 2 bases and J lost 8 bases. CDR1 and CDR2 (germline): GTSNPN, SVGIG (reference sequence). This CDR3 spans 14 amino acids. CDR3 sequence: CAWSRQGAGEKLFF. CDR3 in DNA: TGTGCCTGGAGTCGACAGGGGGCGGGGGAAAAACTGTTTTTT.